The 26 T cell receptor beta chains given below trace back to one sample, sequenced in a study of identical twins. Via MiXCR, TCRdb re-called the 5' RACE reads, giving one row per CDR3 protein. Here the sample spans over 250,000 distinct CDR3 sequences, roughly 10% being singletons. These records were also assigned to another study, of yellow fever vaccine responses in identical twins.

Material for sequencing was CD8+ T cells sorted from blood. These receptors came from a woman younger than 35 in good health.

The chain has TRBV3-1 and TRBJ2-7; 14 bases map to TRBD2. The J segment lost 9 bases and the V segment lost 1 base, leaving 8 bases of the junction unmatched. Germline loops: CDR1 LGHDT, CDR2 YNNKEL (reference sequence). This CDR3 spans 16 amino acids. The CDR3 region is CASSQAGLAGVGVQYF. CDR3 DNA: TGTGCCAGCAGCCAAGCGGGACTAGCGGGAGTCGGTGTGCAGTACTTC.

This clonotype has at least ten counts. V and J are TRBV7-9 and TRBJ1-2, with D unresolved. This CDR3 has 13 amino acids. Trimming shortened V by 3 bases and J by 3 bases, and 8 bases separated the two germline ends. The germline gives CDR1 SEHNR, CDR2 FQNEAQ (reference sequence). The CDR3 DNA sequence: TGTGCCAGCAGCTTCGGGGAGGACTATGGCTACACCTTC. Protein sequence: CASSFGEDYGYTF.

At least ten counts were recorded for this clonotype. The CDR3, as DNA: TGTGCCAGCAGCTTAGCCGGGTGGTACGAGCAGTACTTC. Translation: CASSLAGWYEQYF. The J gene is TRBJ2-7, the V gene TRBV7-6; D is undetermined. V was shortened by 0 bases and J by 4 bases, with 7 bases between the two germline ends. Germline CDR1 is SGHVS and CDR2 is FNYEAQ. The CDR3 spans 13 residues.

This clonotype was picked up many times. The rearrangement joins TRBV12-3 or TRBV12-4 to TRBJ2-7; 9 nucleotides line up with TRBD2. The V segment lost 5 bases and the J segment 5 bases; nucleotides outside the gene matches: 4. This CDR3 contains 13 residues. The CDR3 DNA is TGTGCCAGCAGTGCGGGAGGGAGCCACGAGCAGTACTTC. This encodes CASSAGGSHEQYF.

In this sample, this clonotype turned up many times. For the CDR3, the DNA is TGCGCCAGCAGCTTCACGGGGCACACCGGGGAGCTGTTTTTT. It yields the protein CASSFTGHTGELFF. The chain uses TRBV5-1 and TRBJ2-2, with D possibly being TRBD1 or TRBD2 (5 bases each). In germline, CDR1 is SGHRS, CDR2 YFSETQ. Trimming removed 2 bases at V and 3 bases at J, with 8 bases between. The length of the CDR3 is 14 residues.

This clonotype was observed a few times. The chain links TRBV6-2 or TRBV6-3 to TRBJ2-7, with D uncertain. Germline V CDR1 and CDR2: MNHEY, SVGEGT. V shed 7 bases and J shed 2 bases, with 12 bases lying between them. There are 13 residues in the CDR3. CDR3 bases: TGTGCCAGCATGTTTCAGGTAGCCTACGAGCAGTACTTC. This encodes CASMFQVAYEQYF.

This clonotype was counted only a few times. The rearrangement uses TRBV6-1 and TRBJ2-7, with D possibly matching TRBD2 (5 bases). The V gene's germline CDR1 is MNHNS and CDR2 SASEGT. CDR3 size: 15 residues. V was clipped by 5 bases and J by 3 bases, with 17 bases between them. In nucleotides, the CDR3 is TGTGCCAGCAGTCTTGGACTTGCCAGATTCTACGAGCAGTACTTC. Translated: CASSLGLARFYEQYF.

This clonotype has more than one count but fewer than ten. CDR3 sequence reads: CATSVIGGELFF. CDR3 sequence (DNA): TGTGCCACCAGTGTAATAGGCGGGGAGCTGTTTTTT. The chain links TRBV24-1 to TRBJ2-2; the D is unclear. Germline assignment: CDR1 KGHDR and CDR2 SFDVKD. V was shortened by 5 bases and J by 7 bases, with 7 bases between the two germline ends. This CDR3 contains 12 residues.

This clonotype was counted a few times. The V call is TRBV21-1, the J call TRBJ1-1; the DNA was not used to check the table's D call, TRBD1. TRBV21-1 is shown as a pseudogene. The CDR3 has 13 amino acids. CDR3 region: CASRPHGGTEAFF. The CDR3 nucleotides read TGTGCCAGCAGACCCCATGGGGGCACTGAAGCTTTCTTT.

This clonotype has a handful of counts. The chain links TRBV30 to TRBJ1-5, with 8 bases that match TRBD1. The junction had 8 bases not matched to a gene; V was cut back by 8 bases and J by 8 bases. Germline CDR1 GTSNPN, CDR2 SVGIG (reference sequence). The length of the CDR3 is 12 residues. The CDR3 nucleotides are TGTGCCCGTAACAGGGGGTTGAAGCCCCAGCATTTT. Protein: CARNRGLKPQHF.

This clonotype was picked up many times. This chain links TRBV29-1 with TRBJ2-2; tentative D call: TRBD1 (5 bases). Germline loops: CDR1 SQVTM, CDR2 ANQGSEA. The ends were cut back, 5 bases at V and 5 bases at J, with 12 bases in the middle. The CDR3 has 13 amino acids. The CDR3 sequence: CSVLQASTGELFF. The CDR3, as DNA: TGCAGCGTTTTACAGGCTTCAACCGGGGAGCTGTTTTTT.

This clonotype was recorded many times. This chain joins TRBV25-1 and TRBJ1-2, with unresolved D. Trimming removed 0 bases at V and 4 bases at J, with 3 bases between. Germline CDR1 MGHDK, CDR2 SYGVNS. There are 12 residues in the CDR3. The CDR3 region has the DNA TGTGCCAGCAGTGAATATTTCTATGGCTACACCTTC. Amino acid sequence: CASSEYFYGYTF.

This clonotype was seen many times. The chain uses TRBV7-2 and TRBJ2-3; D is ambiguous. The CDR3 spans 12 residues. V was pared by 5 bases and J by 6 bases, with 9 bases between. Per germline, CDR1 SGHTA and CDR2 FQGNSA. For the CDR3, the DNA is TGTGCCAGCAGCATCAGCCTCGATACGCAGTATTTT. Translated: CASSISLDTQYF.

This clonotype was detected only a few times. V is TRBV29-1 and J is TRBJ2-7, with 7 bases matching TRBD1. V dropped 7 bases and J dropped 2; count of bases not matched to a gene: 5. The CDR3 sequence is 12 residues long. CDR1 and CDR2 (germline): SQVTM, ANQGSEA. The DNA for the CDR3 is TGCAGCGCCGGAGGACAGGCCTACGAGCAGTACTTC. Encoded protein: CSAGGQAYEQYF.

This clonotype appeared many times. This chain connects TRBV2 to TRBJ1-4; no reliable D call. CDR1 is SNHLY and CDR2 is FYNNEI in the germline V gene. This CDR3 contains 16 residues. Trimming shortened V by 3 bases and J by 2 bases, and 13 bases separated the two germline ends. CDR3 bases: TGTGCCAGCAGTGACGACCAAGAGGCCACTAATGAAAAACTGTTTTTT. It encodes CASSDDQEATNEKLFF.

The V call is TRBV27, the J call TRBJ2-1; D unresolved. Trimming cost V 5 bases and J 2 bases, with 10 bases left between them. CDR1 MNHEY and CDR2 SMNVEV come from the germline V gene (reference sequence). The CDR3 has 14 amino acids. The CDR3 here is CASSPWYPYNEQFF. CDR3 DNA: TGTGCCAGCAGTCCATGGTACCCCTACAATGAGCAGTTCTTC.

This rearrangement joins TRBV11-2 to TRBJ2-2; D unclear. Trimming removed 1 base at V and 2 bases at J, with 14 bases between. Germline V gene lookup returns CDR1 SGHAT and CDR2 FQNNGV. The CDR3 is made up of 17 amino acids. The CDR3 coding sequence is TGTGCCAGCAGCTTAGTTGGACGTGGATTTAACACCGGGGAGCTGTTTTTT. It is translated as CASSLVGRGFNTGELFF.

This clonotype was seen a few times. The chain combines TRBV30 with TRBJ1-4, with D uncertain. Trimming took off 2 bases at V and 7 bases at J, with 14 bases between the two ends. Germline CDR1 is GTSNPN and CDR2 is SVGIG (reference sequence). This CDR3 comprises 14 residues. The CDR3 region has the DNA TGTGCCTGGAGTCCCACGGCGGGGAGTGAAAAACTGTTTTTT. Encoded protein: CAWSPTAGSEKLFF.

This clonotype occurred many times. The chain employs TRBV2 and TRBJ2-1, with D uncertain. The V and J ends lost 5 bases and 9 bases respectively, with 8 bases between them. This CDR3 is 11 amino acids long. From germline, CDR1 is SNHLY and CDR2 FYNNEI. CDR3 sequence: CASSYQPEQFF. CDR3 nucleotide sequence: TGTGCCAGCAGTTACCAGCCTGAGCAGTTCTTC.

The chain is built from TRBV13 and TRBJ2-2; D unresolved. Trimming pared 6 bases from V and 5 bases from J, leaving 7 bases between. This CDR3 region has 12 residues. CDR1 and CDR2 from the germline V gene are PRHDT and FYEKMQ (reference sequence). In DNA form, the CDR3 reads TGTGCCAGCAGGCCCCCTACCGGGGAGCTGTTTTTT. This translates into CASRPPTGELFF.

This clonotype was seen more than once but under ten times. The rearrangement joins TRBV6-2 or TRBV6-3 to TRBJ2-7; possible D gene TRBD2, 5 bases. The V gene lost 2 bases and the J gene lost 1 base, with 9 bases spanning the gap. This CDR3 is built from 14 residues. The V gene's germline CDR1 is MNHEY and CDR2 SVGEGT. The CDR3 DNA follows: TGTGCCAGCAGTTACGTCCGGGATTCCTACGAGCAGTACTTC. Translation: CASSYVRDSYEQYF.

The chain is built from TRBV29-1 and TRBJ2-2; 9 positions match TRBD2. V was pared by 4 bases and J by 6 bases, with 12 bases of the junction left unmatched. Germline CDR1 reads SQVTM; CDR2 reads ANQGSEA. The length of the CDR3 is 16 residues. CDR3: CSVGLNSGSRAGELFF. The CDR3, as DNA: TGCAGCGTTGGGCTCAATAGCGGGAGTCGGGCCGGGGAGCTGTTTTTT.

This chain links TRBV14 with TRBJ2-7, with D possibly TRBD1 on 5 matching bases. The CDR3 runs to 17 residues. CDR1 is SGHDN, CDR2 FVKESK, per germline. V was pared by 1 base and J by 2 bases, with 18 bases between. The CDR3: CASSQGQYKPVPYEQYF. CDR3 in DNA: TGTGCCAGCAGCCAAGGACAGTACAAACCCGTTCCCTACGAGCAGTACTTC.

This clonotype has at least ten counts. The chain combines TRBV12-3 or TRBV12-4 with TRBJ2-2; 11 bases align to TRBD2. The CDR3 covers 16 residues. Trimming removed 6 bases from V and 1 base from J; junction bases left unmatched: 4. CDR3 coding DNA: TGTGCCAGCAGGACCGGGACTAGCGGGAACACCGGGGAGCTGTTTTTT. Amino acids: CASRTGTSGNTGELFF.

This clonotype was seen many times. The chain joins TRBV11-2 to TRBJ2-7; tentatively, D is TRBD1 (6 bases). The V end was cut by 2 bases, the J end by 2 bases, with 16 bases between. This CDR3 spans 16 amino acids. The germline gives CDR1 SGHAT, CDR2 FQNNGV. Here the CDR3 reads CASSLTGNNPTYEQYF. The CDR3 DNA is TGTGCCAGCAGCTTAACAGGGAATAATCCAACCTACGAGCAGTACTTC.

Many counts were recorded for this clonotype. The chain has TRBV20-1 and TRBJ2-2; tentatively, D is TRBD2 (7 bases). The germline V and J ends were trimmed by 0 bases and 3 bases, with 14 bases remaining between them. The CDR3 runs to 16 residues. From germline, CDR1 is DFQATT and CDR2 SNEGSKA (reference sequence). The CDR3 nucleotides read TGCAGTGCTAGAGATCGGGGGGCTTCGGACACCGGGGAGCTGTTTTTT. Protein sequence: CSARDRGASDTGELFF.